Below, one TCR beta chain is given with its context. The CDR3 runs to 12 residues. Germline CDR1 reads SGHTA; CDR2 reads FQGNSA. V lost 4 bases to trimming and J lost 6 bases, with 8 bases between them. As processed by the authors: Reference gene primer amplification gave nucleated cell count estimates. This table comes from immunoSEQ multiplex PCR, and its TCRdb copy is limited to in-frame clones, with some not included. V and J calls and clone size come straight from that table; D and trimming were deduced from the DNA. Altogether 35,000 to 45,000 clones are present, over 75% being singletons, with the ten largest covering 2.4%. The data originate from a study of blood T cell repertoires in COVID-19.

What was sequenced was peripheral blood. The sequence was collected from a human donor in a cohort sampled during active COVID-19. V and J are TRBV7-2 and TRBJ2-3, with D uncertain. CDR3 DNA: TGTGCCAGCAGCTCCTCTAGTGATACGCAGTATTTT. Residues: CASSSSSDTQYF. The full variable domain, its missing parts supplied by reference TRBV7-2 and TRBJ2-3, is GAGVSQSPSNKVTEKGKDVELRCDPISGHTALYWYRQSLGQGLEFLIYFQGNSAPDKSGLPSDRFSAERTGGSVSTLTIQRTQQEDSAVYLCASSSSSDTQYFGPGTRLTVL.